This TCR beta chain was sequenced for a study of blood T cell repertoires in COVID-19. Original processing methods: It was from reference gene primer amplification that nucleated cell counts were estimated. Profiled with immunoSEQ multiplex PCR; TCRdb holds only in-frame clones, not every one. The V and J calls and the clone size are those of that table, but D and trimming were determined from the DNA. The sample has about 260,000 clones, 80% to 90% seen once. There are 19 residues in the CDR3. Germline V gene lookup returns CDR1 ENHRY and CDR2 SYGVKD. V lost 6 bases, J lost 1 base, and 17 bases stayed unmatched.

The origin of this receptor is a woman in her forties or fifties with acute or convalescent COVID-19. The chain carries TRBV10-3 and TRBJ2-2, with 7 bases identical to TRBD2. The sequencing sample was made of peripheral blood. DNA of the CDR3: TGTGCCATCAGACTCCTTAAAGGGGACGCTAGCGGGAACACCGGGGAGCTGTTTTTT. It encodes CAIRLLKGDASGNTGELFF.